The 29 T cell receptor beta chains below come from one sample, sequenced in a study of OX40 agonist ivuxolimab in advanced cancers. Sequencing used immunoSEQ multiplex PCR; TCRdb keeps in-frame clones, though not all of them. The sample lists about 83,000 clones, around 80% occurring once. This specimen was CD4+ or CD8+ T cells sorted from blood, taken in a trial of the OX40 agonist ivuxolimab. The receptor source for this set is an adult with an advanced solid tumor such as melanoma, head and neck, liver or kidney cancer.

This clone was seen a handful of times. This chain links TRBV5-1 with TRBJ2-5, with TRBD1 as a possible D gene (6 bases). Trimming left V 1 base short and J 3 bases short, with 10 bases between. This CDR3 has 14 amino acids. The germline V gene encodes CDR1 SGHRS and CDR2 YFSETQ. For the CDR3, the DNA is TGCGCCAGCAGCTTGAAGGGGGTGGAAGAGACCCAGTACTTC. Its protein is CASSLKGVEETQYF.

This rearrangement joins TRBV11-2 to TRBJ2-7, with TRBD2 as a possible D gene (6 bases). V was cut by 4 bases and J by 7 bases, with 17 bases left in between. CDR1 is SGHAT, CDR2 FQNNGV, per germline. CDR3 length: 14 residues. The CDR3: CASSSMGLIWEQYF. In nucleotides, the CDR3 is TGTGCCAGCAGCTCTATGGGACTGATCTGGGAGCAGTACTTC.

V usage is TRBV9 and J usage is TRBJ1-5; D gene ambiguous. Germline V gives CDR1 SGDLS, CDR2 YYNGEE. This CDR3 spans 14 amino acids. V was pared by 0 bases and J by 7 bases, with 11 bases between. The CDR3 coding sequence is TGTGCCAGCAGCGTAGGGGTCGGACGACAGCCCCAGCATTTT. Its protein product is CASSVGVGRQPQHF.

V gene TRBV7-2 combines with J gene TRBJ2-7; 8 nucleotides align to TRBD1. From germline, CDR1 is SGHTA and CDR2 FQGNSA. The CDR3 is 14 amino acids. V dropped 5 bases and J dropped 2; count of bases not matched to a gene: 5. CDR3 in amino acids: CASSARTGTYEQYF. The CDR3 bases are TGTGCCAGCAGCGCCCGGACAGGGACCTACGAGCAGTACTTC.

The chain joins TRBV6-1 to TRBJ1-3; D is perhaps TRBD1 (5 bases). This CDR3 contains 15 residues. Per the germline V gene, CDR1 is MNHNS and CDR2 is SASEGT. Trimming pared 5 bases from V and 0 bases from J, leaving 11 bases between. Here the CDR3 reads CASSPTGYSGNTIYF. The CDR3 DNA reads TGTGCCAGCAGTCCTACAGGTTACTCTGGAAACACCATATATTTT.

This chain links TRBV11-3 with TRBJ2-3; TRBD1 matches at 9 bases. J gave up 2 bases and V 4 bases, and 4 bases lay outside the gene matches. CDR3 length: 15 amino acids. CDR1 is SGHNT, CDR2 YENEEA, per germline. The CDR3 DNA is TGTGCCAGCAGCTCGGGACAGGGTCTCACAGATACGCAGTATTTT. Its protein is CASSSGQGLTDTQYF.

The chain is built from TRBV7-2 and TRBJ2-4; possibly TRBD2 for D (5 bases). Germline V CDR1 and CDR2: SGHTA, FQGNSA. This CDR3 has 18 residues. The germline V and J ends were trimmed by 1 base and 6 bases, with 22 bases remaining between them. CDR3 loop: CASSLGTEGFGERNIQYF. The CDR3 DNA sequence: TGTGCCAGCAGCTTAGGAACCGAGGGATTCGGCGAGCGAAACATTCAGTACTTC.

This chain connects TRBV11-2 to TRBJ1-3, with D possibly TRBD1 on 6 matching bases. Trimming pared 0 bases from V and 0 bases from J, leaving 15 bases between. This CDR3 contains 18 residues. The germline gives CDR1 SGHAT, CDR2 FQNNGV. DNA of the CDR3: TGTGCCAGCAGCTTAGACCCAAGACAGGCTTGCTCTGGAAACACCATATATTTT. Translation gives CASSLDPRQACSGNTIYF.

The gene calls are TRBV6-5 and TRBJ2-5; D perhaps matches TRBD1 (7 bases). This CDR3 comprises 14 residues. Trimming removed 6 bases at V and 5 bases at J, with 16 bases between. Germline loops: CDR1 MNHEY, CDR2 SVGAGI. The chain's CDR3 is CASSRGVVGETQYF. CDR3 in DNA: TGTGCCAGCAGCAGGGGGGTGGTCGGGGAGACCCAGTACTTC.

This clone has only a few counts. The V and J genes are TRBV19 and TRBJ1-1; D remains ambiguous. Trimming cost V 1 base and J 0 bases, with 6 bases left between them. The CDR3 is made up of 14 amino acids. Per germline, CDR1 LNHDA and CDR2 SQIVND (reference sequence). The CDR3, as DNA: TGTGCCAGTAGTATAGGATCGTTGAACACTGAAGCTTTCTTT. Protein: CASSIGSLNTEAFF.

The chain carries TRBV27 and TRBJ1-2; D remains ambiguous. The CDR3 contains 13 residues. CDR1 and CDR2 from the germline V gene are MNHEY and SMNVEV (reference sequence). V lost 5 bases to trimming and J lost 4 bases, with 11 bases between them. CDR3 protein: CASSPDPPYGYTF. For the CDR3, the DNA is TGTGCCAGCAGTCCAGACCCCCCCTATGGCTACACCTTC.

This CDR3 is CASSLEPGQRGWDTQYF. Here the CDR3 DNA reads TGTGCCAGCAGCTTGGAACCGGGACAGCGAGGGTGGGATACGCAGTATTTT. The chain carries TRBV5-4 and TRBJ2-3; TRBD1 agrees at 7 bases. Losses at the gene ends were 0 bases for V and 6 bases for J; bases not matched to a gene: 13. The CDR3 covers 17 residues. CDR1 and CDR2 (germline): SGHNT, YYREEE (reference sequence).

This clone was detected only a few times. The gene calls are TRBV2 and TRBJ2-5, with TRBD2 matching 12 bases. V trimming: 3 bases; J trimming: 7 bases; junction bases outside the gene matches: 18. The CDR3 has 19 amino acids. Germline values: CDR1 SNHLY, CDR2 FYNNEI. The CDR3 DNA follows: TGTGCCAGCAGTGAGACACGACTAGCGGGGGCGCCGTCCCGGGGGACCCAGTACTTC. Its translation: CASSETRLAGAPSRGTQYF.

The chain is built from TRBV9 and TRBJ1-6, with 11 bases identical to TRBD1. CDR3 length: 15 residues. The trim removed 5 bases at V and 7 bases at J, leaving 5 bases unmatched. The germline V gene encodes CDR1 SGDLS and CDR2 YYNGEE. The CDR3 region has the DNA TGTGCCAGCAGTCGTGGGACAGGGGGAAATTCACCCCTCCACTTT. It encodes CASSRGTGGNSPLHF.

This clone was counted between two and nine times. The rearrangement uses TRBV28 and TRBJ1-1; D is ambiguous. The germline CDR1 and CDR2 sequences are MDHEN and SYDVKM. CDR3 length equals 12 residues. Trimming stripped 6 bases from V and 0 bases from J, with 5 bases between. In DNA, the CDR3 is TGTGCCAGCAGACCCATGAACACTGAAGCTTTCTTT. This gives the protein CASRPMNTEAFF.

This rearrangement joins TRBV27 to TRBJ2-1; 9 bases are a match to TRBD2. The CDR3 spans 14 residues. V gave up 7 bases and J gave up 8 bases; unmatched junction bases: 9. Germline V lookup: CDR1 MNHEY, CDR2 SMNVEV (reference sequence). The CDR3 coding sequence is TGTGCCAGCAAACCAAGCGGGGGGTTGGATGAGCAGTTCTTC. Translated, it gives CASKPSGGLDEQFF.

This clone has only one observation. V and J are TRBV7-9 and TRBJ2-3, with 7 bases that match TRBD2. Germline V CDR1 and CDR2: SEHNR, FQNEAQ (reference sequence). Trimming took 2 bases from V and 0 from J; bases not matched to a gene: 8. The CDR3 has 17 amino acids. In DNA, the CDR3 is TGTGCCAGCAGCTTACGTCGCGCGGGGGACAGCACAGATACGCAGTATTTT. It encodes CASSLRRAGDSTDTQYF.

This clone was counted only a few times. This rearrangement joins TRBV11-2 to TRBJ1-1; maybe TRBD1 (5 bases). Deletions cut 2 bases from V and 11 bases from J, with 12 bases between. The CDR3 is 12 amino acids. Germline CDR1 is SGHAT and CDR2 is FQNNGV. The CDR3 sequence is CASSLMRGPAFF. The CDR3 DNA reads TGTGCCAGCAGCTTAATGAGGGGTCCTGCTTTCTTT.

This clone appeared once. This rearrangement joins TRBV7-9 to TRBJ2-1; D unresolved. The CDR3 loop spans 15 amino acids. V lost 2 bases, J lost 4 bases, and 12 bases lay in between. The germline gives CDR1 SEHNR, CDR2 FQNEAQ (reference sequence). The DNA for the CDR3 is TGTGCCAGCAGCTTAAAAGAACAGCCTTACAATGAGCAGTTCTTC. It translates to CASSLKEQPYNEQFF.

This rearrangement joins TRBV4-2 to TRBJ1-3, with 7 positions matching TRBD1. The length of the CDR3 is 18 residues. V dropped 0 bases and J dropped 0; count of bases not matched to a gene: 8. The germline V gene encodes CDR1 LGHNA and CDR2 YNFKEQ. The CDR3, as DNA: TGTGCCAGCAGCCAAGACCGGGACAGCTACTACTCTGGAAACACCATATATTTT. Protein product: CASSQDRDSYYSGNTIYF.

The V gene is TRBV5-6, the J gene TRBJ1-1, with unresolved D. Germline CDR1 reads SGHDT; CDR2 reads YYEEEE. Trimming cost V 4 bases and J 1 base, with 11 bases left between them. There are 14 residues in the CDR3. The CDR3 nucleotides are TGTGCCAGCAGCCGAGGACGGACGAACACTGAAGCTTTCTTT. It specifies CASSRGRTNTEAFF.

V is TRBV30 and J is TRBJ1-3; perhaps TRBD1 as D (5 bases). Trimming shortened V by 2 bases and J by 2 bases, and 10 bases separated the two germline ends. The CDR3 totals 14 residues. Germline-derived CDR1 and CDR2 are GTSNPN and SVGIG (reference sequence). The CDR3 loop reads CAWSIGRAGNTIYF. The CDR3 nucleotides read TGTGCCTGGAGTATAGGCAGGGCTGGAAACACCATATATTTT.

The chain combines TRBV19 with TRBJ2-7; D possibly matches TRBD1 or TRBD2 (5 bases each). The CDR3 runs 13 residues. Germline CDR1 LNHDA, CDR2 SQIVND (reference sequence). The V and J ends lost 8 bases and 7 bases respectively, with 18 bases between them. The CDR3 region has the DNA TGTGCCAGTGGGACCTCAGGGATGAGGGAGCAGTACTTC. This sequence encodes CASGTSGMREQYF. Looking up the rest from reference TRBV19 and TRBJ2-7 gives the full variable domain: DGGITQSPKYLFRKEGQNVTLSCEQNLNHDAMYWYRQDPGQGLRLIYYSQIVNDFQKGDIAEGYSVSREKKESFPLTVTSAQKNPTAFYLCASGTSGMREQYFGPGTRLTVT.

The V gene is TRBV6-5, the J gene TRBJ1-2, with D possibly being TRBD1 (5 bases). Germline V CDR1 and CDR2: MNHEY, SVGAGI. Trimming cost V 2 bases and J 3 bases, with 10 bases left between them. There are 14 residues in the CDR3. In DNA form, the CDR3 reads TGTGCCAGCAGTTACGGGGGGATGTACTATGGCTACACCTTC. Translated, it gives CASSYGGMYYGYTF.

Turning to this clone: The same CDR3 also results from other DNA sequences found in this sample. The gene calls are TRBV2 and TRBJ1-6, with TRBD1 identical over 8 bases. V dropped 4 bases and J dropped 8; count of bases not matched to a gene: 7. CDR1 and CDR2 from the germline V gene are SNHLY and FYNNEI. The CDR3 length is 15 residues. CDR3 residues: CASSGTGREDSPLHF. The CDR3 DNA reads TGTGCCAGCAGTGGGACAGGGCGAGAGGATTCACCCCTCCACTTT.

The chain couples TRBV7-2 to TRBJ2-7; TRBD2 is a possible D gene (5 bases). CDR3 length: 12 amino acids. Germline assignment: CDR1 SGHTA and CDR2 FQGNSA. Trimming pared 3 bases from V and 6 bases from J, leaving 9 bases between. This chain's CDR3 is CASSFPGSEQYF. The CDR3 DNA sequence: TGTGCCAGCAGCTTCCCTGGGAGCGAGCAGTACTTC.

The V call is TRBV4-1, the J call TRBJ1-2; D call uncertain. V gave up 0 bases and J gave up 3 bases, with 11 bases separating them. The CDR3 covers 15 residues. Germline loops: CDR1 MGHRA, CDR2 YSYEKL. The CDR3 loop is CASSQDGQNDYGYTF. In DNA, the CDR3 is TGCGCCAGCAGCCAAGATGGCCAAAACGACTATGGCTACACCTTC.

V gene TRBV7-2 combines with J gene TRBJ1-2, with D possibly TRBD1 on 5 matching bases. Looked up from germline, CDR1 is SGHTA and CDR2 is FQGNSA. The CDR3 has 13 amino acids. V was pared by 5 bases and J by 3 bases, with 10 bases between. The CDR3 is CASSPGTDYGYTF. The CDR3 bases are TGTGCCAGCAGCCCGGGGACGGACTATGGCTACACCTTC. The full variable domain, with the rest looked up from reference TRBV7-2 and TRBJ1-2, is GAGVSQSPSNKVTEKGKDVELRCDPISGHTALYWYRQSLGQGLEFLIYFQGNSAPDKSGLPSDRFSAERTGGSVSTLTIQRTQQEDSAVYLCASSPGTDYGYTFGSGTRLTVV.

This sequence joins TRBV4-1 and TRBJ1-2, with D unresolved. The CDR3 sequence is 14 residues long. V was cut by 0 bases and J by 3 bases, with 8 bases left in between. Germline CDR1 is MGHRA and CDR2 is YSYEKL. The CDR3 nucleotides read TGCGCCAGCAGCCAAGATGATGCGTACTATGGCTACACCTTC. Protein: CASSQDDAYYGYTF.